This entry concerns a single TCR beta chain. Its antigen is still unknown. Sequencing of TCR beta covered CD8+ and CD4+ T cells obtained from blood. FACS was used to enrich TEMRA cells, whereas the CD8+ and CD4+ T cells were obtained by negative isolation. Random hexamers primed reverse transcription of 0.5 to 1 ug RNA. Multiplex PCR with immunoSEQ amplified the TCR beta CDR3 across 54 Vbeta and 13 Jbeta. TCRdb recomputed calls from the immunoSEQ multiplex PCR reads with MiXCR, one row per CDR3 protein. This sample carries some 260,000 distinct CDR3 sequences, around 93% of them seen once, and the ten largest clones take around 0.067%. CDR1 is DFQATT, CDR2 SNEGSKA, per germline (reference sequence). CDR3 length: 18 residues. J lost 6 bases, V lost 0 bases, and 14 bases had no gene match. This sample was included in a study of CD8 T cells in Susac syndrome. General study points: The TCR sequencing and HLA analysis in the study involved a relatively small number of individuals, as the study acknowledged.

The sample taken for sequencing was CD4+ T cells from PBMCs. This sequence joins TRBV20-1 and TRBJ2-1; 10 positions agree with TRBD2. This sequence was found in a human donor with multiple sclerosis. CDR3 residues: CSAREVWQAGGWVNEQFF. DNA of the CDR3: TGCAGTGCTAGAGAGGTCTGGCAAGCGGGAGGGTGGGTCAATGAGCAGTTCTTC.